The T cell receptor beta chain described here comes from a study of blood T cell repertoires in COVID-19. About this clone itself: The same CDR3 also results from other DNA sequences found in this sample.

Germline V gene lookup returns CDR1 SEHNR and CDR2 FQNEAQ (reference sequence). V lost 0 bases, J lost 0 bases, and 9 bases lay in between. The CDR3 runs 17 residues. The protocol was immunoSEQ multiplex PCR, while the TCRdb copy is restricted to in-frame clones and leaves out a portion. This table holds fewer than 300,000 clones, around 87% found once. V usage is TRBV7-9 and J usage is TRBJ1-6; no clear D. Input material: peripheral blood. The TCR sequence derives from a woman between 45 and 65 years old with acute or convalescent COVID-19. The CDR3 region has the DNA TGTGCCAGCAGCTTAGCGTCGGGGAGCTCCTATAATTCACCCCTCCACTTT. This encodes CASSLASGSSYNSPLHF.